The source of this T cell receptor beta chain is a study of CD8 T cells in Susac syndrome. With random hexamers, reverse transcription was performed on about 0.5 to 1 ug of RNA. TCRdb reprocessed the immunoSEQ multiplex PCR reads with MiXCR, giving one entry per CDR3 protein. The sample consists of around 130,000 distinct CDR3 sequences, around 94% of them appearing once. The CDR3 contains 13 residues. Germline lookup yields CDR1 SGHRS and CDR2 YFSETQ. Trimming at V came to 3 bases and at J to 4 bases, leaving 2 bases not matched to a gene. The control group consisted of healthy donors matched for age and sex.

This chain connects TRBV5-1 to TRBJ2-5; 8 bases map to TRBD2. The source material was CD4+ T cells from PBMCs. The source is a human donor in good health. The CDR3 loop reads CASSSGLAETQYF. In DNA form, the CDR3 reads TGCGCCAGCAGCTCAGGACTAGCAGAGACCCAGTACTTC. The whole variable domain, filled in from reference TRBV5-1 and TRBJ2-5, reads KAGVTQTPRYLIKTRGQQVTLSCSPISGHRSVSWYQQTPGQGLQFLFEYFSETQRNKGNFPGRFSGRQFSNSRSEMNVSTLELGDSALYLCASSSGLAETQYFGPGTRLLVL.